This T cell receptor beta chain came from a study of cytomegalovirus exposure and HLA in healthy donors (TCRdb year 2017). Background for the entire study: An earlier analysis of more than 550 of the donors reported over 250 Gb of sequence data and 117 million unique TCR beta sequences obtained from approximately 180 million T cells. Of the approximately 400 genotyped donors, approximately 83% fell in the genetic ancestry cluster associated with self-reported Caucasian donors. Approximately 300 gigabases of sequencing data and tens of millions of unique TCR sequences were included in an early release covering about 620 HLA-typed donors. HLA typing included class I and class II loci at four-digit resolution. To study patterns of TCR occurrence, a later analysis re-analyzed previously published TCR beta repertoires from several hundred donors and added high-resolution HLA genotyping. The number of typed donors differed by locus: roughly 629-630 for A, B, C, DRB1 and DQB1; about 520 for DQA1; fewer than 610 for DPA1; and around 450 for DPB1. The later analysis used no new phenotypic data to find candidate immune exposures, relying instead on TCR beta sequences and their occurrence across donors. Among 398 genotyped donors of the cohort, an average of 235,054 unique TCR beta nucleotide sequences were sequenced per donor, roughly 18% of them non-productive. Using immunosequencing, the study profiled T cell repertoires from fewer than 700 subjects and related those repertoires to cytomegalovirus serostatus. Several DR-DQ haplotypes were treated as single units for association and clustering because of strong linkage in the cohort. Donor age, sex, ethnicity and CMV serostatus were compiled together with the repertoire data. To decide whether each TCR beta V gene segment behaved as functional or pseudogenic, an earlier analysis of 587 of the donors relied on high-throughput TCR beta sequencing. Every repertoire in the discovery cohort had been generated on one and the same sequencing platform. In addition to the first cohort of 650 to 750 subjects, a separate validation cohort of approximately 130 different subjects was used. The study aimed to test whether cataloging public T cell receptors could reveal signatures of past pathogen exposure. To predict cytomegalovirus infection status, the study combined high-throughput TCR immunosequencing, statistical association of individual TCRs with disease status, and machine learning. Genome-wide SNP genotypes for about 55% of the 666 donors were used in a later genetic analysis, which treated that subset as a discovery cohort. Broader findings and caveats from the paper: The study listed over 150 TCR beta chains as associated with cytomegalovirus. In vitro tests confirmed that a few of the cytomegalovirus-associated TCR beta chains recognize cytomegalovirus antigens. Assigning TCR associations to individual alleles was difficult when HLA alleles, especially DR and DQ, strongly co-occurred. In a later analysis, the rate of TCR association differed among HLA loci, with DRB1 alleles having the most associated TCRs and HLA-C alleles having the fewest. The 87-base-pair reads could not distinguish some IMGT-functional V segments, including TRBV6-2 and TRBV6-3, so those segments were excluded. The earlier analysis of 587 of the donors excluded about 16 rarely observed V segments, including chromosome 9 orphons, because counts were too low. For the cohort, immune exposure information was limited to CMV serostatus. According to a later analysis, most CMV-associated TCR beta chains appeared to be HLA-restricted, and the HLA associations seemed to be driven largely by CMV exposure. In an earlier analysis of about 550 of the donors, most TCR beta V segments were observed in productive rearrangements about 87% or about 30% of the time, broadly matching IMGT annotations. Several of the top co-occurrence clusters appeared to be linked to parvovirus B19, influenza, CMV and Epstein-Barr virus, according to a later analysis. HLA typing was unavailable for some donors at each locus, so association tests used only the typed subset. The classifier was reported to diagnose cytomegalovirus status with high specificity and sensitivity in both the original cohort and the validation cohort. A further reported finding was that TCR beta sequences accurately predicted the HLA-A and HLA-B alleles for most subjects in the first cohort. A later analysis associated 16,951 TCR beta sequences with specific HLA alleles at a false discovery rate of 0.05. Presence/absence analyses assumed roughly uniform sequencing depth across donors, an assumption that may not hold. According to a later genetic analysis, donors in an Asian-associated ancestry cluster had fewer N-insertions in productive TCRs than the approximately 690-donor mean. Linkage disequilibrium might explain the correlated functional status among segregating V segments, but an unknown experimental factor could not be excluded. The cohort was sequenced for TCR beta chains only, and without alpha or paired-chain data the features that could be detected were limited. Across donors, most TCR sequences were observed very rarely, whereas some public TCRs were present in many individuals. A cluster of highly shared sequence variants was judged likely to represent a technical artifact of the sequencing pipeline. The authors suggested that the approach could potentially be generalized to other disease states and immunological phenotypes. A later analysis found that HLA-associated TCR beta chains were more clonally expanded and had lower generation probabilities than equally common non-associated chains. An association between a missense DCLRE1C variant and V-gene and J-gene trimming of TCR beta chains was found in a later genetic analysis and replicated in an independent cohort.

The cohort consisted of 600 to 750 healthy bone marrow donors. At the time of sampling, all cohort members were nominally healthy, though unrecorded immune exposures were likely present. The donor tested CMV seronegative, placing the donor among the approximately 400 seronegative members of the cohort. Every donor gave a peripheral blood sample, and the peripheral blood mononuclear cells from that sample were used for TCR beta sequencing. Genomic DNA was extracted from the blood cell samples with the Qiagen DNeasy Blood Extraction Kit. A note on this clone: Its antigen has not been determined.

Receptor libraries were prepared by the immunoSEQ multiplex PCR assay. For the multiplex PCR, a mixture combining 60 forward primers for TCR Vbeta segments and 13 reverse primers for TCR Jbeta segments was used. The CDR3 region of rearranged TCR beta genes was amplified from genomic DNA with a multiplex PCR assay. The Illumina HiSeq System was used to sequence the amplified TCR beta libraries as 87-base-pair reads. Turning to the authors' computational methods: In a later analysis, 77 million or so unique TCR beta chains were counted across the approximately 640 repertoires, and around 10 million of these chains were shared by at least two donors. To remove PCR and sequencing errors, raw reads were error-corrected and collapsed into unique sequences using a nearest-neighbor algorithm that merged closely related sequences. V, D and J gene segments were assigned by aligning CDR3 sequences to IMGT reference sequences. For a sequence to be retained, a match of at least six nucleotides to both a V gene segment and a J gene segment was required. A rearrangement counted as productive if the CDR3 had no stop codons and remained in frame with V and J, and every other rearrangement counted as non-productive. CDR3 was defined by IMGT convention, running from the second conserved V-encoded cysteine to the conserved J-encoded phenylalanine. The earlier analysis of some 540 of the donors excluded any sequence lacking an unambiguous match to a single V gene segment. An earlier analysis of 587 of the donors called V segments functional above 56.7% productive rearrangements and segregating when the between-donor standard deviation exceeded 5%. A statistical classification framework was built for diagnosing cytomegalovirus status from the catalog of TCR beta chain sequences. In a later analysis, TCR nucleotide sequences were compared against IMGT/GENE-DB human TR gene sequences so that V and J genes could be assigned. The TCRdist pipeline was used in a later analysis to assign CDR3 sequences and most-parsimonious VDJ recombination scenarios. In a later analysis, each TCR beta chain was defined by its CDR3 amino acid sequence together with its V-gene family, and reads lacking a unique V-gene family were excluded. To address suspected cross-contamination and a sequencing artifact, a later analysis removed roughly 580 highly shared, low-generation-probability nucleotide sequences. In a later analysis, a clonal expansion index was calculated for each public chain from normalized within-repertoire ranks of inferred template counts. In a later analysis, generation probabilities were computed using a VDJ recombination model fitted to out-of-frame rearrangements, and the results were checked against IGoR. In a later analysis, TCR-TCR, TCR-HLA and TCR-CMV co-occurrence was scored with hypergeometric tests, and a repertoire-size bias correction was applied to TCR pairs. In a later analysis, false discovery rates were estimated by permuting HLA or CMV assignments 20 times. In a later analysis, co-occurring TCRs were grouped using DBSCAN, with TCRdist sequence similarity added in when clustering inside HLA-allele-positive subsets. Repertoires with fewer than 30,000 or more than 120,000 public chains were left out of co-occurrence clustering, as were five repertoires with anomalous nucleotide sharing. Here the immuneACCESS table is served through TCRdb, limited to in-frame sequences with V and J called. Missing clones are a known gap in these copies; in checked studies unresolved V genes cover under half, and the rest lacks a known reason. That table supplies the V and J calls and clone size; D and trimming were determined from the DNA. The table for this sample lists approximately 100,000 clones. The top ten constitute 0.55% to 0.6% of the sample.

V is pared back by 3 bases and J by 0 bases, with 3 bases lying between the germline termini. Measured from the cysteine to the phenylalanine, the CDR3 is 14 residues long. This entry keeps only the CDR3 DNA: 42 bases, framed from base 1. CDR1 and CDR2, looked up from the germline V gene (reference sequence), are MNHNY and SVGAGI. The chain couples TRBV6-6 to TRBJ2-6, with no D gene named confidently. The sequence was collected from a middle-aged man in good health and CMV-seronegative. The sequenced material came from PBMCs. This receptor has the CDR3 CASSYSSGANVLTF. The DNA sequence is as follows: TGTGCCAGCAGTTATAGCTCTGGGGCCAACGTCCTGACTTTC.